This TCR beta chain was recorded in a study of shared clonotypes between healthy human individuals (TCRdb year 2020). Notes on the research overall: The cohort included a few men and a couple of women between 18 and 49 years of age. To estimate repertoire size and how much clonotype sharing occurs between individuals, the study deeply sequenced the blood TCR repertoires of several healthy adults. Leukapheresis yielded between about 0.94 and 9 billion PBMCs per donor. To increase sequencing depth and limit assay-specific biases, different laboratories used diverse techniques to prepare libraries and sequence TCR repertoires. For each donor, three plates each were used for CD4 naive and CD4 memory, two plates were used for CD8 naive, and one plate was used for CD8 memory. General findings and caveats noted by the study authors: Compared with non-shared clonotypes, the clonotypes found in all four sorted-subset donors had higher generation probabilities. Pairwise subsampling led to the expectation that sequencing depth would affect the degree of clonotype sharing among donors. When four donors were compared, the shared fraction of clonotypes was 5% to 6.5% for naive CD4, 3.5% for naive CD8, about 2.4% for memory CD4, and less than 0.45% for memory CD8. Sampling was limited to blood, and TCR repertoires in tissue likely differ from TCR repertoires in blood. Incomplete sequencing was indicated by rarefaction of sorted-subset datasets, despite the large sequencing depth. Estimated clonotype richness was generally larger for naive than for memory subsets. The small number of donors limited the genetic and exposure-history diversity represented.

This clone was counted a single time. Its antigen specificity is not known. No base-level quality is on record; no much larger clone is a single base apart. TCR CDR3 regions were amplified from genomic DNA by multiplex PCR using the deep immunoSEQ assay. For each cell subset, the extracted genomic DNA was distributed evenly across all wells of several immunoSEQ 96-well plates, and each plate served as one replicate. For sorted subsets, about 220 ng of genomic DNA, equivalent to 30,000 or so T cell genomes, went into each replicate PCR. Purified libraries were measured with a Qubit 3.0 fluorometer, size-checked on a Bioanalyzer 2100, and measured again with the KAPA Library Quantification kit. A separate single-read 150-cycle Illumina NextSeq 550 flow cell was used to sequence each immunoSEQ 96-well plate. On the study's bioinformatics: Because only junctional sequences without quality scores were contained in the immunoSEQ output, filtering matching that applied to full-length reads could not be performed. Sequences were annotated with PyIR, a Python wrapper for IgBLAST v1.9, using IMGT germline references to assign V/J genes and CDR3. Reads were removed for weak V/J assignments (E-value above 1e-6), missing CDR3, stop codons, out-of-frame junctions, or ambiguous translated residues. V3J clonotypes were defined as sequences sharing an identical inferred V gene, J gene, and CDR3 amino acid sequence. To compute the percentage overlap between repertoires, the number of shared unique clonotypes was divided by the size of the smaller repertoire. RTK rarefaction, the Chao1 estimator, and Recon v2.1 estimates of unobserved clonotypes were used to assess repertoire richness. Generation probabilities were computed with OLGA for all TCRbeta clonotypes obtained by the gDNA method from a few donors. Held by TCRdb, this immuneACCESS table contains in-frame sequences only and omits some clones. Under half of the omission traces to an unresolved V gene where checked; the cause of the rest is unknown. Clone size and V and J calls were adopted from that table, with D and trimming inferred from the DNA. This sample holds approximately 2,000,000 clones; about 93% were observed only once. The ten largest clonotypes hold roughly 1.7% of the sample.

The germline V gene encodes CDR1 SEHNR and CDR2 FQNEAQ (reference sequence). From its cysteine to its phenylalanine, the CDR3 spans 15 amino acids. CDR3 DNA is the only sequence kept; it has 45 bases, read in frame from the first base. Trimming takes 2 bases from V and 5 bases from J, and the germline ends sit 16 bases apart. CD8 naive samples were CD45RO-negative cells positively selected for CCR7, giving a CD45RA+CCR7+ population that excluded TemRA cells. The donors were healthy, HIV-negative adults with no recently reported acute infections or vaccinations. Every donor was a Caucasian adult residing in Nashville, Tennessee, USA. Blood was collected by leukapheresis, and PBMCs were isolated by Ficoll-Histopaque density gradient centrifugation and then cryopreserved in liquid nitrogen vapor phase. Purity and quantity of every magnetically sorted T cell population were checked by analytical flow cytometry. Genomic DNA was isolated from every sorted fraction and measured by UV absorbance on a Nanodrop 2000c.

The sample taken for sequencing was naive CD8+ T cells from PBMCs. Interpreted using the paper, the cell subset or site label stands for: CD45RA+CCR7+. Recombination joined TRBV7-9 with TRBJ2-7, with no confident D gene call. The source is a man between 18 and 35 years old in good health. Some clones in this sample may be carry-over from other donors' samples. The CDR3 in this case is CASSLLGAQDHEQYF. The bases are TGTGCCAGCAGCTTACTCGGAGCCCAAGACCACGAGCAGTACTTC.